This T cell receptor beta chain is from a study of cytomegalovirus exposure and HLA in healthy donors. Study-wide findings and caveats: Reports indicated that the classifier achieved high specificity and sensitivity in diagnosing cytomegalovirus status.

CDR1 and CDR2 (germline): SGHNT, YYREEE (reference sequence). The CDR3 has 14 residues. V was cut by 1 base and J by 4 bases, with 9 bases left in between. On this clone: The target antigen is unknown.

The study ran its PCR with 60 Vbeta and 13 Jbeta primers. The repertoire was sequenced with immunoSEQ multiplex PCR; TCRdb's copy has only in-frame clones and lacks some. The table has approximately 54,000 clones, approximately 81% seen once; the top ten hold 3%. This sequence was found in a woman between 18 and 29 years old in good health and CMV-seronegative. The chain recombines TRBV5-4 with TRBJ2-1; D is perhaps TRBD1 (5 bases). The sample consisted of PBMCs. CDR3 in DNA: TGTGCCAGCAGCTTGATAGGGGAATACAATGAGCAGTTCTTC. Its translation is CASSLIGEYNEQFF.